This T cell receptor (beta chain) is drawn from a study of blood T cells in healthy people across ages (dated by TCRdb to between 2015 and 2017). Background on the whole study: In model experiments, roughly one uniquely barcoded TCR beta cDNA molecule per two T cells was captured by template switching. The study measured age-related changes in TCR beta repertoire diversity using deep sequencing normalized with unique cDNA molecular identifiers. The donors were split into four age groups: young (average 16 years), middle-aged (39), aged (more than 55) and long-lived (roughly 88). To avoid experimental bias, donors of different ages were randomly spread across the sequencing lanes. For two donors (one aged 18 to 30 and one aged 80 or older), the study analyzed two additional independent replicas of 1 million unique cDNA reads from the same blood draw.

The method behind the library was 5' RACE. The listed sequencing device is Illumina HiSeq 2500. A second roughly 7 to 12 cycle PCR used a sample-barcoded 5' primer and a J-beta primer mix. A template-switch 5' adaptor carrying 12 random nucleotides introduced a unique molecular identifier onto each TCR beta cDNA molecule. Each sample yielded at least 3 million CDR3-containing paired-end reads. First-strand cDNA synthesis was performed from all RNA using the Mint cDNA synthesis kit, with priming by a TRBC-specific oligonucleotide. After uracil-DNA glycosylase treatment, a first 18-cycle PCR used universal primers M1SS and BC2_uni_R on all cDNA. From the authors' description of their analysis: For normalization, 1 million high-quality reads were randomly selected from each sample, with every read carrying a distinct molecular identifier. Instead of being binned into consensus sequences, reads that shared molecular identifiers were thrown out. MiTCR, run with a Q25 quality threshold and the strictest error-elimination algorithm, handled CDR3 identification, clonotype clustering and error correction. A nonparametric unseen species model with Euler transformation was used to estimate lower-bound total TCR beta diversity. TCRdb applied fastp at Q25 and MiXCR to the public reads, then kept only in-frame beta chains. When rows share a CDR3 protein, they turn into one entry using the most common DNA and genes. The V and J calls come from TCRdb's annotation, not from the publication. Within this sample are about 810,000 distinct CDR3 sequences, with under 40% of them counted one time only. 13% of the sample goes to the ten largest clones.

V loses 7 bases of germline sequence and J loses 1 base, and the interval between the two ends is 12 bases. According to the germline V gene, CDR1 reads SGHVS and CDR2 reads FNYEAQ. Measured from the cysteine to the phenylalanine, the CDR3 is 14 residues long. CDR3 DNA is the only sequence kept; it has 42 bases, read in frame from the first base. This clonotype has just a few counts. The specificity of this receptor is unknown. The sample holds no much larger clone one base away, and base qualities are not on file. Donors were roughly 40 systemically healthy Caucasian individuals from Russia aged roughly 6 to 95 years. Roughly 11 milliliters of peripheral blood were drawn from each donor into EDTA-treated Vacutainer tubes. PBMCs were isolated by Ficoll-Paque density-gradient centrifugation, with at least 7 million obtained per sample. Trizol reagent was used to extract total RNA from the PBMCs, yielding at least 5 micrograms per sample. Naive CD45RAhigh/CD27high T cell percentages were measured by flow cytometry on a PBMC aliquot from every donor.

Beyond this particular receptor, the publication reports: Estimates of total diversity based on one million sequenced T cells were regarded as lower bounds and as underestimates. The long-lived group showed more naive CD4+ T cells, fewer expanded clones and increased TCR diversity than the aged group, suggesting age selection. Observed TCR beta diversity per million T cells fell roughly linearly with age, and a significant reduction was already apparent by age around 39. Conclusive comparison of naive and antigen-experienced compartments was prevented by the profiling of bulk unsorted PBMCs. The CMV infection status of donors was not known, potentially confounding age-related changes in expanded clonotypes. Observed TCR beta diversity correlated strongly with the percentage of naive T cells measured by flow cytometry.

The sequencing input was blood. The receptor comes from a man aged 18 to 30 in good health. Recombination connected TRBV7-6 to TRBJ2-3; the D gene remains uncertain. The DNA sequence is TGTGCCAGCACCCCAGGAGCAGGCACAGATACGCAGTATTTT. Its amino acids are CASTPGAGTDTQYF. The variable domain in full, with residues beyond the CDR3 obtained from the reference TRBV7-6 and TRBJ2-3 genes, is GAGVSQSPRYKVTKRGQDVALRCDPISGHVSLYWYRQALGQGPEFLTYFNYEAQQDKSGLPNDRFSAERPEGSISTLTIQRTEQRDSAMYRCASTPGAGTDTQYFGPGTRLTVL.